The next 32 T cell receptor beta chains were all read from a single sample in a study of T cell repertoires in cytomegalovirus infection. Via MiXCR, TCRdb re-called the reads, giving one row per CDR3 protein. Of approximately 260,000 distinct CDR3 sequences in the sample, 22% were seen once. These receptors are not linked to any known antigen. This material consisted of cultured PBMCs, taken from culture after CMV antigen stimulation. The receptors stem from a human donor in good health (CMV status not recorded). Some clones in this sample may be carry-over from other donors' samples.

The CDR3 nucleotides are TGTGCCAGCGCTTACTGGACAGGGGTCGATGAGCAGTTCTTC. Its protein is CASAYWTGVDEQFF. The V gene is TRBV27, the J gene TRBJ2-1; 9 nucleotides align to TRBD1. There are 14 residues in the CDR3. Germline CDR1 is MNHEY and CDR2 is SMNVEV (reference sequence). The junction had 10 bases not matched to a gene; V was cut back by 8 bases and J by 8 bases.

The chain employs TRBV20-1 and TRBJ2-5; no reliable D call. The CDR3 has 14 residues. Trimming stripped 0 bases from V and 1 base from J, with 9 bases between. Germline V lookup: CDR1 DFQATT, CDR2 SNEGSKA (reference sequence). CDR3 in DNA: TGCAGTGCTAGAGATTCGGCGAGCCAAGAGACCCAGTACTTC. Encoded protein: CSARDSASQETQYF.

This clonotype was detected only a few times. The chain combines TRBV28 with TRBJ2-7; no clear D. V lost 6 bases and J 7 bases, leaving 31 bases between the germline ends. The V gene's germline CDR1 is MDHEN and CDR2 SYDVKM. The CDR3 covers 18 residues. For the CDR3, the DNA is TGTGCCAGCAGAGTTTTTTGTATACTGTTCCCCTCCACGCCGGAGCAGTACGTC. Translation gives CASRVFCILFPSTPEQYV.

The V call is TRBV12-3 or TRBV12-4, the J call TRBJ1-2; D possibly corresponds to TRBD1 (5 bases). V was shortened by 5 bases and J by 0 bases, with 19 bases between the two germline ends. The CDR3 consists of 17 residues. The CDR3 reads CASSPRAVTVTNYGYTF. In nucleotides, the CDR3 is TGTGCCAGCAGTCCTCGGGCCGTGACAGTGACTAACTATGGCTACACCTTC.

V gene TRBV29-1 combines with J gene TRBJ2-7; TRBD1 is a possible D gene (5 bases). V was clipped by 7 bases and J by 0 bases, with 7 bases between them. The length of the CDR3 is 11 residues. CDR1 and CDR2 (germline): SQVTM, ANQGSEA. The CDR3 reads CSARDSYEQYV. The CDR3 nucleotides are TGCAGCGCCAGGGACTCCTACGAGCAGTACGTC.

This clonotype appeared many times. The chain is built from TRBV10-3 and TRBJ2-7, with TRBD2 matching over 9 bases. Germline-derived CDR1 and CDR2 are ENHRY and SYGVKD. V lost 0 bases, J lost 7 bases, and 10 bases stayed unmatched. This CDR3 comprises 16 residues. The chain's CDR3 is CAISESRAGGPGEQYV. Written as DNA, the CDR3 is TGTGCCATCAGTGAGTCCCGCGCGGGAGGGCCCGGGGAGCAGTACGTC.

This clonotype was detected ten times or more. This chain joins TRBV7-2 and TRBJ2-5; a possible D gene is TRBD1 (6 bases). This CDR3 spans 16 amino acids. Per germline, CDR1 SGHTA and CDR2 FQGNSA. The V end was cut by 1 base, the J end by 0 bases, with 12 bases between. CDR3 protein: CASSLVPGAYQETQYF. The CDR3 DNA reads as TGTGCCAGCAGCTTAGTTCCAGGGGCTTACCAAGAGACCCAGTACTTC.

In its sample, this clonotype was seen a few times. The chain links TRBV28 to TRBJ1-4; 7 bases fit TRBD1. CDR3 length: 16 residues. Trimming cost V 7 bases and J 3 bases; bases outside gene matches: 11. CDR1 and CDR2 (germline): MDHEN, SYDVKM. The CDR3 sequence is CASTSLSGGANEKLFF. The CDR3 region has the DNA TGTGCCAGCACGTCACTCTCAGGGGGGGCTAATGAAAAACTGTTTTTT. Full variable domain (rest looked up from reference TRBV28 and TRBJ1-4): DVKVTQSSRYLVKRTGEKVFLECVQDMDHENMFWYRQDPGLGLRLIYFSYDVKMKEKGDIPEGYSVSREKKERFSLILESASTNQTSMYLCASTSLSGGANEKLFFGSGTQLSVL.

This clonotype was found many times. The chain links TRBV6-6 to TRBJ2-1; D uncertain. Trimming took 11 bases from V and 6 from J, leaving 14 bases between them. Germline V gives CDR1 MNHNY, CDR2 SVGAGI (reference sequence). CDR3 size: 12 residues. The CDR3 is CASRAYVNEQFF. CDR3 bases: TGTGCCTCTCGGGCGTACGTCAATGAGCAGTTCTTC.

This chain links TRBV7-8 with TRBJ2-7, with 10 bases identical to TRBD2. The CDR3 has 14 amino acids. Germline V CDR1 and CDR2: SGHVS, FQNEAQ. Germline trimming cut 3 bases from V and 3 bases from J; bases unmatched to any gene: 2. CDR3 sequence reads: CASSLGLANYEQYV. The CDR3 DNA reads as TGTGCCAGCAGCTTGGGACTAGCGAACTACGAGCAGTACGTC.

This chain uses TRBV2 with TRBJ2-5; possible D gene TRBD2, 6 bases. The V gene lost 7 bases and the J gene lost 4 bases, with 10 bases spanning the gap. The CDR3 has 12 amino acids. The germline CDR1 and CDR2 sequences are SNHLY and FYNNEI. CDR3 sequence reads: CASTGRRETQYF. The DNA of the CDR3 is TGTGCCAGCACGGGGAGGCGAGAGACCCAGTACTTC.

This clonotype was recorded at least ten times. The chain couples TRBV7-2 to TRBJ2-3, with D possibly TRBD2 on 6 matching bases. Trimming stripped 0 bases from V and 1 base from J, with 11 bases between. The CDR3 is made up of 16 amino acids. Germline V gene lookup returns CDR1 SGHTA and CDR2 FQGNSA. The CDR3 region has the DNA TGTGCCAGCAGCTTAGCGCTACTAGCCCGCACAGATACGCAGTATTTT. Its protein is CASSLALLARTDTQYF.

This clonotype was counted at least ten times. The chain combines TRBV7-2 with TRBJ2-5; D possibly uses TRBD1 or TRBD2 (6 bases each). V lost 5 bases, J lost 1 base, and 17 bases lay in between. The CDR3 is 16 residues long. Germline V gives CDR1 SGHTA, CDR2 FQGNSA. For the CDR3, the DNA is TGTGCCAGCAGCCAAGGAGGGGGGAGCGGCCAAGAGACCCAGTACTTC. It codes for CASSQGGGSGQETQYF.

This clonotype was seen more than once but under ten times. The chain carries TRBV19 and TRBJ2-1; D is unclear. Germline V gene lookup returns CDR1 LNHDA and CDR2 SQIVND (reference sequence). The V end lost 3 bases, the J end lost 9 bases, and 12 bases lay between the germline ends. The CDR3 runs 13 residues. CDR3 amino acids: CASSIPSKREQFF. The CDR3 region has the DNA TGTGCCAGTAGTATCCCGAGCAAACGTGAGCAGTTCTTC.

The CDR3 DNA sequence: TGTGTGGCGGGATTTAACACAGATACGCAGTATTTT. This gives the protein CVAGFNTDTQYF. This chain links TRBV7-2 with TRBJ2-3, with D maybe TRBD2 (6 bases). Per germline, CDR1 SGHTA and CDR2 FQGNSA. This CDR3 is 12 amino acids long.

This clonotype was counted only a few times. CDR3 in DNA: TGTGCCAGTAGTCCCCCCGCCCATAGCAATCAGCCCCAGCATTTT. It encodes CASSPPAHSNQPQHF. The rearrangement uses TRBV19 and TRBJ1-5; D is unclear. The germline CDR1 and CDR2 sequences are LNHDA and SQIVND (reference sequence). CDR3 size: 15 residues. V dropped 5 bases and J dropped 0 bases, with 11 bases sitting between them.

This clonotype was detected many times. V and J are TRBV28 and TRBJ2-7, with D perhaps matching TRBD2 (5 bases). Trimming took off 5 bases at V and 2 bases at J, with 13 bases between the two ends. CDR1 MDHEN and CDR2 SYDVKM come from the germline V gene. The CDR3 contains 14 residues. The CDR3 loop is CASSPILEAYEQYF. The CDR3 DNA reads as TGTGCCAGCAGTCCAATACTAGAAGCCTACGAGCAGTACTTC.

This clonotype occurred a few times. The CDR3 here is CASSLGVGVAKEQYF. CDR3 nucleotide sequence: TGTGCCAGCAGTTTAGGGGTGGGAGTGGCAAAGGAGCAGTACTTC. The chain couples TRBV28 to TRBJ2-7; a possible D gene is TRBD2 (5 bases). The CDR3 extends over 15 amino acids. V was pared by 2 bases and J by 7 bases, with 18 bases between. Per germline, CDR1 MDHEN and CDR2 SYDVKM.

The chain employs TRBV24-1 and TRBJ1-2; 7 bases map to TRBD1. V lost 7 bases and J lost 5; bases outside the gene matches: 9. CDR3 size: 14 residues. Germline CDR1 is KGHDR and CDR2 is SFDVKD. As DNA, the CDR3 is TGTGCCACCAGCCTGGGACAGACGGTATATGGCTACACCTTC. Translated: CATSLGQTVYGYTF.

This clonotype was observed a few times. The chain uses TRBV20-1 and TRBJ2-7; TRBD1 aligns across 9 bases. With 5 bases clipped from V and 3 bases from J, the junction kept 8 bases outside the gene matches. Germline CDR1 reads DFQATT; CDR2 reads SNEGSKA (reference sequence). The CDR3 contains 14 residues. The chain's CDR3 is CSAVDRDRVYEQYF. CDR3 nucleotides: TGCAGTGCTGTAGACCGGGACAGGGTCTACGAGCAGTACTTC.

In nucleotides, the CDR3 is TGTGCCAGTAGTACAAGGGGAAATGAGCAGTTCTTC. This encodes CASSTRGNEQFF. V is TRBV19 and J is TRBJ2-1; perhaps TRBD1 as D (5 bases). Germline loops: CDR1 LNHDA, CDR2 SQIVND (reference sequence). Trimming stripped 4 bases from V and 7 bases from J, with 8 bases between. The CDR3 extends over 12 amino acids.

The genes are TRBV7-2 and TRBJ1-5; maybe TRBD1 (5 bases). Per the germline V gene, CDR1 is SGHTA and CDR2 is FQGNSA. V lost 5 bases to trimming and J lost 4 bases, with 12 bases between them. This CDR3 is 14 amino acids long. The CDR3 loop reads CASSPLTANQPQHF. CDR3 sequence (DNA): TGTGCCAGCAGCCCCCTGACAGCTAATCAGCCCCAGCATTTT.

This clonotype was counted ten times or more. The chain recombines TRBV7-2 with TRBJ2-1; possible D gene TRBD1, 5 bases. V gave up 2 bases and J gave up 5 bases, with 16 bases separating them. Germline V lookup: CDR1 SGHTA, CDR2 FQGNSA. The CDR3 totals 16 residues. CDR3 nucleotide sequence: TGTGCCAGCAGCTTAAAGTACAGGCCGTGGGACAATGAGCAGTTCTTC. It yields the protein CASSLKYRPWDNEQFF.

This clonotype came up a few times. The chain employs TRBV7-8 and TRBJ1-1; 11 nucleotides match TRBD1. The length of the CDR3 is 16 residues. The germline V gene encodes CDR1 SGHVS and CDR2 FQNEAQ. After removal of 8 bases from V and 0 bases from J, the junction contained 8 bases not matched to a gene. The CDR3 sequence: CASFPGQGGMNTEAFF. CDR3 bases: TGTGCCAGCTTTCCGGGACAGGGGGGTATGAACACTGAAGCTTTCTTT.

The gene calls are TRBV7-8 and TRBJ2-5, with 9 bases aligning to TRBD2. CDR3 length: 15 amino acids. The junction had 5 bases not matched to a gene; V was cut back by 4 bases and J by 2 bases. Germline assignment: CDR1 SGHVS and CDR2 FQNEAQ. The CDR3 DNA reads TGTGCCAGCAGCTCTTTGCTAGCGGGGCAAGAGACCCAGTACTTC. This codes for CASSSLLAGQETQYF.

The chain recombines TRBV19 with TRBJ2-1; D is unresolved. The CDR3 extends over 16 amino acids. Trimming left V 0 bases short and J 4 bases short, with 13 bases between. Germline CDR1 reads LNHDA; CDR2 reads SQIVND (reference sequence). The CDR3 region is CASSIEGDVGYNEQFF. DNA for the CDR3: TGTGCCAGTAGTATAGAAGGAGATGTAGGATACAATGAGCAGTTCTTC. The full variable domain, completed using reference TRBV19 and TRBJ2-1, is DGGITQSPKYLFRKEGQNVTLSCEQNLNHDAMYWYRQDPGQGLRLIYYSQIVNDFQKGDIAEGYSVSREKKESFPLTVTSAQKNPTAFYLCASSIEGDVGYNEQFFGPGTRLTVL.

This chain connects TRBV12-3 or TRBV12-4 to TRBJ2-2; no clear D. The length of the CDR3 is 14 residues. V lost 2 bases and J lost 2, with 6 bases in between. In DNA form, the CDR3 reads TGTGCCAGCAGTTTATTAGTAAACACCGGGGAGCTGTTTTTT. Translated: CASSLLVNTGELFF.

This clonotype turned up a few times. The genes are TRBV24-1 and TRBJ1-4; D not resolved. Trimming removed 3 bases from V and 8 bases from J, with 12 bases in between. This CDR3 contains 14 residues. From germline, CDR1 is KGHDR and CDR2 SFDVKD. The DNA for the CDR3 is TGTGCCACCAGTGATGGCGGGGTGTCAGAAAAACTGTTTTTT. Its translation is CATSDGGVSEKLFF.

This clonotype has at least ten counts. The chain's CDR3 is CASSFFSGTDTQYF. CDR3 sequence (DNA): TGTGCCAGCAGCTTTTTTAGCGGCACAGATACGCAGTATTTT. The V gene is TRBV7-2, the J gene TRBJ2-3; the D gene is possibly TRBD2 (5 bases). The germline CDR1 and CDR2 sequences are SGHTA and FQGNSA. The length of the CDR3 is 14 residues. The V end was cut by 3 bases, the J end by 1 base, with 8 bases between.

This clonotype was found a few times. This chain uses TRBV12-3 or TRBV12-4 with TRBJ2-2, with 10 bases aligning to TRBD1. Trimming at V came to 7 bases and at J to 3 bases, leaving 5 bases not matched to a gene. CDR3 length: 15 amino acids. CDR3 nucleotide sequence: TGTGCCAGCACCCGGACAGGGGGGGACACCGGGGAGCTGTTTTTT. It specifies CASTRTGGDTGELFF.

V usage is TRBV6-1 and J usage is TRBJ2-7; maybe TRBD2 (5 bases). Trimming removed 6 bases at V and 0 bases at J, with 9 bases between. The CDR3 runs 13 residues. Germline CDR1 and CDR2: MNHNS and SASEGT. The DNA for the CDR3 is TGTGCCAGCAGCCGGGATCACTCCTACGAGCAGTACGTC. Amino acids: CASSRDHSYEQYV.

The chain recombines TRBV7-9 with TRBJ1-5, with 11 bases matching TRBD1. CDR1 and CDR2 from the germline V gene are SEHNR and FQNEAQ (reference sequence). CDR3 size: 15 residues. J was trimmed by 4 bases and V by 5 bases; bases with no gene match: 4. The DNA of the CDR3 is TGTGCCAGCAGCCGGACAGGGGGCGAAAATCAGCCCCAGCATTTT. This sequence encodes CASSRTGGENQPQHF.